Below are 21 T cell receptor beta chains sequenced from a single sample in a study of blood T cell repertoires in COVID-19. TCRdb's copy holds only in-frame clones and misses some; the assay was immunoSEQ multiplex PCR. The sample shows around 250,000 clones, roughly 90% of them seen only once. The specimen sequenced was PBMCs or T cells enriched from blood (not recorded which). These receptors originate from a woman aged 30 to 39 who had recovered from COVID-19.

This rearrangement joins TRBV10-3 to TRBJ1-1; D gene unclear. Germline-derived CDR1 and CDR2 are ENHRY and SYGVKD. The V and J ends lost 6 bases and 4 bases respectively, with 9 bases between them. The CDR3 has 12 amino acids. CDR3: CAIRGSSTEAFF. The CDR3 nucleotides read TGTGCCATCAGGGGGAGTAGCACTGAAGCTTTCTTT.

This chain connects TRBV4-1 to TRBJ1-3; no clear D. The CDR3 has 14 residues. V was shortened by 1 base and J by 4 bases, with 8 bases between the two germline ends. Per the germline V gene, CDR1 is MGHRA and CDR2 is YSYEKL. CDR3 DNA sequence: TGCGCCAGCAGCCAAGCCAGTCTGGGAAACACCATATATTTT. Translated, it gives CASSQASLGNTIYF.

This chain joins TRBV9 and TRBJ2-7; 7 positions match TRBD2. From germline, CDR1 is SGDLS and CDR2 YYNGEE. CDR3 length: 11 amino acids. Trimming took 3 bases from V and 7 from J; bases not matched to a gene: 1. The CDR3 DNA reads TGTGCCAGCAGCGCCGGGGGGGAGCAGTACTTC. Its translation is CASSAGGEQYF.

CDR3 in amino acids: CASSPHYEQFF. CDR3 bases: TGTGCCAGCAGCCCCCATTATGAGCAGTTCTTC. The rearrangement uses TRBV7-6 and TRBJ2-1; no clear D. The CDR3 loop spans 11 amino acids. The V gene lost 5 bases and the J gene lost 8 bases, with 7 bases spanning the gap. The germline V gene encodes CDR1 SGHVS and CDR2 FNYEAQ.

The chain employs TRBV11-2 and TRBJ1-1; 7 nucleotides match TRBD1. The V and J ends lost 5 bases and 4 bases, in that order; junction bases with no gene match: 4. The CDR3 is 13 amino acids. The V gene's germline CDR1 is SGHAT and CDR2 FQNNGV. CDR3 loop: CASSKGASTEAFF. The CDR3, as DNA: TGTGCCAGCAGCAAGGGGGCGAGCACTGAAGCTTTCTTT.

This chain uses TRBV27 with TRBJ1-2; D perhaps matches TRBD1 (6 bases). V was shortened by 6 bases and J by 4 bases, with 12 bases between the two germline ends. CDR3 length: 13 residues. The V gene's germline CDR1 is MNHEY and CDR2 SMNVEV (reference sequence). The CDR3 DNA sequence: TGTGCCAGCAGCCTGGCGGACAGCTATGGCTACACCTTC. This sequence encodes CASSLADSYGYTF.

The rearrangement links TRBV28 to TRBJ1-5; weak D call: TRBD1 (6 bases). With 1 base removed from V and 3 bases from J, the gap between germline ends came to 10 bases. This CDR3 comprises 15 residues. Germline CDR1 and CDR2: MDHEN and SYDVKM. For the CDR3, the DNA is TGTGCCAGCAGTTTATCAGGGGTCCCCAATCAGCCCCAGCATTTT. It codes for CASSLSGVPNQPQHF.

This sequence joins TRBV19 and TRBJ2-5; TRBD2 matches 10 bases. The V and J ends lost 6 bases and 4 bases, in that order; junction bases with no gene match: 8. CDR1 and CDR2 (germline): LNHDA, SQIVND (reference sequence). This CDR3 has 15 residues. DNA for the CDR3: TGTGCCAGTAGCAGGACTAGCGGTTTTTCAGAGACCCAGTACTTC. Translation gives CASSRTSGFSETQYF.

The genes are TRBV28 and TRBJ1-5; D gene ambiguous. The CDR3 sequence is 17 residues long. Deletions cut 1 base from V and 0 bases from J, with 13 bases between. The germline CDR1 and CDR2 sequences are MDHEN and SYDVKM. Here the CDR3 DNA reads TGTGCCAGCAGTTTATTGGTACAGTTTAATAGCAATCAGCCCCAGCATTTT. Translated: CASSLLVQFNSNQPQHF.

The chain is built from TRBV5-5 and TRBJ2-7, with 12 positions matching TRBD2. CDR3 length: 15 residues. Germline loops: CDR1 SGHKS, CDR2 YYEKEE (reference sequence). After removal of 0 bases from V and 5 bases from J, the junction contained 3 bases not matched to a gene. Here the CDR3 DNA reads TGTGCCAGCAGCTTGGTGACTAGCGGGAGCCACGAGCAGTACTTC. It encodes CASSLVTSGSHEQYF.

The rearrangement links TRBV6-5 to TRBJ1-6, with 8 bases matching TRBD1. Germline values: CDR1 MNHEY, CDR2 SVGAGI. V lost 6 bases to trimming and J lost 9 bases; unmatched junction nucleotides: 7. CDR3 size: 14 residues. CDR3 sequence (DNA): TGTGCCAGCAGCCGGACAGGGTTTACTTCACCCCTCCACTTT. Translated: CASSRTGFTSPLHF.

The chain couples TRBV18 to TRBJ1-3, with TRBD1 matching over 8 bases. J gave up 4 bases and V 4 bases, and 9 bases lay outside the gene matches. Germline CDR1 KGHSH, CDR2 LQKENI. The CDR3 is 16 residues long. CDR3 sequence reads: CASSLPGGASGNTIYF. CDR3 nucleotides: TGTGCCAGCTCACTACCAGGGGGCGCGTCCGGAAACACCATATATTTT. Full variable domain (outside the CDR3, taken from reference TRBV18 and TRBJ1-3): NAGVMQNPRHLVRRRGQEARLRCSPMKGHSHVYWYRQLPEEGLKFMVYLQKENIIDESGMPKERFSAEFPKEGPSILRIQQVVRGDSAAYFCASSLPGGASGNTIYFGEGSWLTVV.

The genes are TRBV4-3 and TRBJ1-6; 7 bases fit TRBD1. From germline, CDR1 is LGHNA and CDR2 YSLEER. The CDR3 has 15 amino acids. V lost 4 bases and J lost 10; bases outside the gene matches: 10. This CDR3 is CASSRTTGSQSPLHF. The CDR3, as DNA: TGCGCCAGCAGCCGTACGACAGGGAGCCAGTCACCCCTCCACTTT.

The CDR3 DNA sequence: TGTGCCAGCAGCTTAGTATCCCACGAGCAGTACTTC. This translates into CASSLVSHEQYF. The chain is built from TRBV11-3 and TRBJ2-7, with D hard to call. This CDR3 region has 12 residues. V dropped 1 base and J dropped 5 bases, with 6 bases sitting between them. Per the germline V gene, CDR1 is SGHNT and CDR2 is YENEEA.

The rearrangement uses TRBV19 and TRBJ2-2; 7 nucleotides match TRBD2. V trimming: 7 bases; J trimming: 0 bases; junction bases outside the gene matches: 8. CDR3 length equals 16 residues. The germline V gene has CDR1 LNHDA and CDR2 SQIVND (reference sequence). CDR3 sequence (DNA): TGTGCCAGTAACGGGGCTAGCGGAACGAACACCGGGGAGCTGTTTTTT. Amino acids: CASNGASGTNTGELFF.

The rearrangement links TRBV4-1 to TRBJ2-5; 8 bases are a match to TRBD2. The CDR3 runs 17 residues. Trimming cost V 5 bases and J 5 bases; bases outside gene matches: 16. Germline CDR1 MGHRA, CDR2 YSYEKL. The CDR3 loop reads CASSSKDSSGRWETQYF. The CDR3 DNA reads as TGCGCCAGCAGCTCGAAAGACTCGAGCGGGAGATGGGAGACCCAGTACTTC.

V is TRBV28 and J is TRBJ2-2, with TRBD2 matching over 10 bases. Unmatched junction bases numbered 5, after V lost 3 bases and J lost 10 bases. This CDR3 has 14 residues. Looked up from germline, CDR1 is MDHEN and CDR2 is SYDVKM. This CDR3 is CASSFTSGIVELFF. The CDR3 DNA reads TGTGCCAGCAGTTTTACTAGCGGGATTGTGGAGCTGTTTTTT.

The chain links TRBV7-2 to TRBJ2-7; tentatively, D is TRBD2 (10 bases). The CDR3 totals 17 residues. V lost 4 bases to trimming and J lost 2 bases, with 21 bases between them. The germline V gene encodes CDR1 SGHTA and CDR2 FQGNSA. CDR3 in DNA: TGTGCCAGCAGCTCGGACAGGGGACTAGCGATAGCCTACGAGCAGTACTTC. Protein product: CASSSDRGLAIAYEQYF. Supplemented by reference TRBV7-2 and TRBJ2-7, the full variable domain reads GAGVSQSPSNKVTEKGKDVELRCDPISGHTALYWYRQSLGQGLEFLIYFQGNSAPDKSGLPSDRFSAERTGGSVSTLTIQRTQQEDSAVYLCASSSDRGLAIAYEQYFGPGTRLTVT.

The CDR3 sequence is CASSQPRGRGYRSTGELFF. In DNA, the CDR3 is TGTGCCAGCAGCCAGCCCAGGGGGCGCGGTTATCGGAGCACCGGGGAGCTGTTTTTT. The V call is TRBV14, the J call TRBJ2-2, with 8 nucleotides matching TRBD1. The CDR3 totals 19 residues. CDR1 is SGHDN and CDR2 is FVKESK in the germline V gene. V was clipped by 3 bases and J by 4 bases; unmatched bases: 16.

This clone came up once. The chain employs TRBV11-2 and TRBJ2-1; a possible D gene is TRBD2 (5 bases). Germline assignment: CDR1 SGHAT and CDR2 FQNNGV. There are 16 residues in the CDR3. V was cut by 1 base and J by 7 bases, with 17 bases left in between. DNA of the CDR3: TGTGCCAGCAGCTTAGGAGGGATTTACATGGGGAATGAGCAGTTCTTC. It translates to CASSLGGIYMGNEQFF.

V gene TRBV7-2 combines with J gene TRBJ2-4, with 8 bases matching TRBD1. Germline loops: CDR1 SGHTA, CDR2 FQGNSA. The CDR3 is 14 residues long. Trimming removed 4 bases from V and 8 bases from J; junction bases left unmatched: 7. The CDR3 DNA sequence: TGTGCCAGCAGCTCCACAGGGGGTAAGGACATTCAGTACTTC. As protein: CASSSTGGKDIQYF.